The 20 T cell receptor beta chains below all came from one sample that was sequenced in a study of T cell changes during pregnancy in multiple sclerosis. Clones were sequenced by immunoSEQ multiplex PCR, and TCRdb holds only the in-frame ones, with some missing. This sample has some 120,000 clones, with approximately 94% found just once. This specimen was peripheral blood, taken before pregnancy. The source is a female donor with multiple sclerosis, enrolled in a pregnancy study.

This rearrangement joins TRBV6-1 to TRBJ1-2; no reliable D call. The germline gives CDR1 MNHNS, CDR2 SASEGT. There are 13 residues in the CDR3. Trimming took off 0 bases at V and 8 bases at J, with 10 bases between the two ends. Here the CDR3 DNA reads TGTGCCAGCAGTGAAGCGCTCCCCGCGGGCTACACCTTC. Its protein is CASSEALPAGYTF.

In this sample, this clone turned up once. The chain uses TRBV25-1 and TRBJ2-5; TRBD1 aligns across 10 bases. Germline V lookup: CDR1 MGHDK, CDR2 SYGVNS. This CDR3 has 14 residues. V gave up 7 bases and J gave up 5 bases; unmatched junction bases: 7. The CDR3 sequence: CASNPSTGGETQYF. In DNA, the CDR3 is TGTGCCAGCAACCCCTCGACAGGGGGCGAGACCCAGTACTTC.

The DNA for the CDR3 is TGTGCCATCAGTGGACTAGGGGGCGATGAGCAGTTCTTC. Its translation is CAISGLGGDEQFF. J is TRBJ2-1 and V is TRBV10-3, with a possible D match to TRBD1 (7 bases). This CDR3 is 13 amino acids long. Deletions cut 4 bases from V and 8 bases from J, with 12 bases between. Germline CDR1 and CDR2: ENHRY and SYGVKD.

This chain links TRBV5-1 with TRBJ1-5, with unresolved D. Germline CDR1 reads SGHRS; CDR2 reads YFSETQ. V was shortened by 1 base and J by 3 bases, with 23 bases between the two germline ends. The CDR3 length is 19 residues. CDR3 sequence reads: CASSLTALNSGLNNQPQHF. CDR3 DNA sequence: TGCGCCAGCAGCTTGACCGCCCTAAATTCTGGACTTAACAATCAGCCCCAGCATTTT.

The chain is built from TRBV2 and TRBJ1-2; tentative D call: TRBD1 (6 bases). This CDR3 contains 14 residues. V lost 0 bases and J 8 bases, leaving 13 bases between the germline ends. Germline lookup yields CDR1 SNHLY and CDR2 FYNNEI. CDR3 in DNA: TGTGCCAGCAGTGAAGCCAGGGGAAGCGGCGGCTACACCTTC. Translating gives CASSEARGSGGYTF.

CDR3 sequence: CASSGRVFDNEQFF. The DNA for the CDR3 is TGTGCCAGCAGTGGGAGGGTATTTGACAATGAGCAGTTCTTC. The V call is TRBV6-1, the J call TRBJ2-1; D perhaps matches TRBD2 (6 bases). The CDR3 length is 14 residues. Trimming cost V 4 bases and J 5 bases, with 12 bases left between them. CDR1 is MNHNS, CDR2 SASEGT, per germline.

V and J are TRBV19 and TRBJ1-1; TRBD1 aligns across 7 bases. CDR3 size: 13 residues. CDR1 and CDR2 from the germline V gene are LNHDA and SQIVND (reference sequence). V lost 10 bases to trimming and J lost 2 bases; unmatched junction nucleotides: 7. The CDR3 is CATRGQLNTEAFF. The CDR3 nucleotides read TGTGCCACCAGGGGACAGTTAAACACTGAAGCTTTCTTT. The complete variable domain, with remaining parts taken from reference TRBV19 and TRBJ1-1, reads DGGITQSPKYLFRKEGQNVTLSCEQNLNHDAMYWYRQDPGQGLRLIYYSQIVNDFQKGDIAEGYSVSREKKESFPLTVTSAQKNPTAFYLCATRGQLNTEAFFGQGTRLTVV.

The chain carries TRBV28 and TRBJ1-1; TRBD1 aligns across 7 bases. The CDR3 runs 15 residues. The junction had 5 bases not matched to a gene; V was cut back by 4 bases and J by 0 bases. Germline V gene data show CDR1 as MDHEN and CDR2 as SYDVKM. CDR3 DNA: TGTGCCAGCAGTTCTCGACAGGGTGTGAACACTGAAGCTTTCTTT. Protein sequence: CASSSRQGVNTEAFF.

The chain joins TRBV30 to TRBJ2-7, with TRBD2 identical over 7 bases. The CDR3 length is 17 residues. The trim removed 3 bases at V and 3 bases at J, leaving 17 bases unmatched. CDR1 is GTSNPN, CDR2 SVGIG, per germline (reference sequence). This CDR3 reads CAWRGLGGVKGLYEQYF. CDR3 nucleotide sequence: TGTGCCTGGAGAGGACTAGGAGGAGTTAAGGGTCTCTACGAGCAGTACTTC. Based on the CDR3 plus reference TRBV30 and TRBJ2-7, the full variable domain is SQTIHQWPATLVQPVGSPLSLECTVEGTSNPNLYWYRQAAGRGLQLLFYSVGIGQISSEVPQNLSASRPQDRQFILSSKKLLLSDSGFYLCAWRGLGGVKGLYEQYFGPGTRLTVT.

J is TRBJ1-1 and V is TRBV19; the match to TRBD1 covers 7 bases. The V segment lost 6 bases and the J segment 0 bases; nucleotides outside the gene matches: 10. This CDR3 has 16 amino acids. Germline V lookup: CDR1 LNHDA, CDR2 SQIVND (reference sequence). CDR3 protein: CASRLTGTGVNTEAFF. The CDR3 bases are TGTGCCAGTAGACTGACAGGGACGGGCGTGAACACTGAAGCTTTCTTT.

The V and J genes are TRBV19 and TRBJ2-7, with D possibly being TRBD2 (7 bases). V shed 1 base and J shed 3 bases, with 13 bases lying between them. CDR1 LNHDA and CDR2 SQIVND come from the germline V gene (reference sequence). This CDR3 spans 15 amino acids. The CDR3 reads CASSIGAGADYEQYF. DNA for the CDR3: TGTGCCAGTAGTATAGGGGCGGGGGCGGACTACGAGCAGTACTTC.

This clone occurred once. The chain joins TRBV29-1 to TRBJ1-1; D gene ambiguous. Germline-derived CDR1 and CDR2 are SQVTM and ANQGSEA. CDR3 size: 11 residues. V was cut by 4 bases and J by 1 base, with 4 bases left in between. This chain's CDR3 is CSVGQNTEAFF. The CDR3 nucleotides are TGCAGCGTTGGGCAGAACACTGAAGCTTTCTTT.

The V and J genes are TRBV6-4 and TRBJ2-2; TRBD1 matches at 7 bases. The germline V gene has CDR1 MRHNA and CDR2 SNTAGT. J was trimmed by 6 bases and V by 10 bases; bases with no gene match: 8. This CDR3 contains 13 residues. The CDR3 DNA reads as TGTGCCACCCAGCTGAGGGGGCCCGGGGAGCTGTTTTTT. Residues: CATQLRGPGELFF.

This chain joins TRBV6-1 and TRBJ1-3; D not resolved. V was trimmed by 6 bases and J by 2 bases, leaving 11 bases between them. CDR1 and CDR2 from the germline V gene are MNHNS and SASEGT. The CDR3 loop spans 14 amino acids. The CDR3 protein is CASRKIVTGNTIYF. In nucleotides, the CDR3 is TGTGCCAGCAGGAAAATAGTAACTGGAAACACCATATATTTT.

This chain links TRBV2 with TRBJ2-3, with 12 bases that match TRBD2. The V segment lost 3 bases and the J segment 6 bases; nucleotides outside the gene matches: 10. The length of the CDR3 is 17 residues. CDR1 SNHLY and CDR2 FYNNEI come from the germline V gene. The CDR3 DNA sequence: TGTGCCAGCAGTGACCCTGCACTAGCGGGAGGAGAGGATACGCAGTATTTT. Residues: CASSDPALAGGEDTQYF. The entire variable domain, with the rest obtained from reference TRBV2 and TRBJ2-3, is as follows: EPEVTQTPSHQVTQMGQEVILRCVPISNHLYFYWYRQILGQKVEFLVSFYNNEISEKSEIFDDQFSVERPDGSNFTLKIRSTKLEDSAMYFCASSDPALAGGEDTQYFGPGTRLTVL.

This clone was counted once. The rearrangement joins TRBV7-8 to TRBJ1-2, with D possibly being TRBD1 (6 bases). CDR3 size: 17 residues. Germline CDR1 is SGHVS and CDR2 is FQNEAQ. Between the trimmed V and J ends, which lost 1 base and 4 bases, there was a span of 19 bases. CDR3 region: CASSLVGGGGEGYGYTF. Here the CDR3 DNA reads TGTGCCAGCAGCTTAGTAGGGGGTGGGGGTGAGGGCTATGGCTACACCTTC. Full variable domain (rest looked up from reference TRBV7-8 and TRBJ1-2): GAGVSQSPRYKVAKRGQDVALRCDPISGHVSLFWYQQALGQGPEFLTYFQNEAQLDKSGLPSDRFFAERPEGSVSTLKIQRTQQEDSAVYLCASSLVGGGGEGYGYTFGSGTRLTVV.

J is TRBJ1-1 and V is TRBV9, with D perhaps matching TRBD1 (6 bases). Trimming left V 3 bases short and J 5 bases short, with 20 bases between. CDR3 length: 16 amino acids. Germline CDR1 SGDLS, CDR2 YYNGEE. CDR3 residues: CASSGPFQGQGTEAFF. CDR3 nucleotide sequence: TGTGCCAGCAGCGGCCCTTTCCAGGGGCAGGGGACTGAAGCTTTCTTT.

DNA for the CDR3: TGTGCCAGCAGCCGGGCGGGGGACAAAAAATACACAGATACGCAGTATTTT. The encoded protein is CASSRAGDKKYTDTQYF. This chain uses TRBV4-2 with TRBJ2-3; TRBD2 is a possible D gene (7 bases). The CDR3 contains 17 residues. Trimming took 4 bases from V and 2 from J, leaving 19 bases between them. CDR1 and CDR2 (germline): LGHNA, YNFKEQ.

The genes are TRBV6-4 and TRBJ1-2; TRBD1 matches at 9 bases. V lost 7 bases and J lost 4; bases outside the gene matches: 22. CDR1 MRHNA and CDR2 SNTAGT come from the germline V gene. The CDR3 loop spans 19 amino acids. This chain's CDR3 is CASIKTGQGIVEPLYGYTF. In DNA, the CDR3 is TGTGCCAGCATCAAGACAGGACAGGGGATTGTCGAGCCGCTCTATGGCTACACCTTC.

The rearrangement links TRBV5-1 to TRBJ1-1; 7 nucleotides align to TRBD1. CDR3 size: 14 residues. Germline lookup yields CDR1 SGHRS and CDR2 YFSETQ. Trimming cost V 4 bases and J 3 bases; bases outside gene matches: 6. CDR3 sequence (DNA): TGCGCCAGCAGCGCGTTCACAGGGGACACTGAAGCTTTCTTT. This gives the protein CASSAFTGDTEAFF.